The rows below give T cell receptor beta chains drawn from one sample of a study of blood T cell repertoires in COVID-19. Some clones are missing from TCRdb's copy, which holds only in-frame ones; the method was immunoSEQ multiplex PCR. The table shows hundreds of thousands of clones, with around 90% occurring only once. The source material was peripheral blood. The origin of the receptors is a woman aged 30 to 39 with COVID-19, enrolled during active disease. CDR3s include the opening cysteine and the closing phenylalanine or tryptophan. The order of the fields is CDR3 protein, CDR3 DNA, D gene, J gene, clone size, V gene. The D gene is left open where the match is weak. The size entry is marked missing in some rows and otherwise reads once, few, many or a size class.

CATSGLAGGDTGELFF | TGTGCCACCAGTGGTCTAGCGGGAGGCGACACCGGGGAGCTGTTTTTT | TRBD2 | TRBJ2-2 | NA | TRBV24-1
CASSDPGHSNQPQHF | TGTGCCAGCAGTGACCCAGGGCATAGCAATCAGCCCCAGCATTTT | NA | TRBJ1-5 | NA | TRBV6-4
CATNGGGGGADTQYF | TGTGCCACCAACGGGGGGGGAGGGGGCGCAGATACGCAGTATTTT | NA | TRBJ2-3 | NA | TRBV28
CASSLVVQGVTGELFF | TGCGCCAGCAGCTTGGTGGTTCAGGGGGTTACCGGGGAGCTGTTTTTT | TRBD1 | TRBJ2-2 | once | TRBV5-1
CASSTTGDNQPQHF | TGTGCCAGTAGTACCACAGGGGACAATCAGCCCCAGCATTTT | TRBD1 | TRBJ1-5 | NA | TRBV19
CASSMGTGQRNYGYTF | TGTGCCAGTAGTATGGGGACGGGACAGCGGAACTATGGCTACACCTTC | TRBD1 | TRBJ1-2 | NA | TRBV19
CASSRGMAGELFF | TGTGCCAGCAGCCGAGGAATGGCCGGGGAGCTGTTTTTT | NA | TRBJ2-2 | NA | TRBV3-1/TRBV3-2
CASSLVQGASGYYEQYF | TGTGCCAGCAGCTTAGTACAGGGGGCTAGCGGATACTACGAGCAGTACTTC | TRBD1 | TRBJ2-7 | NA | TRBV7-2
CASSSQGSEAFF | TGTGCCAGCAGCTCTCAGGGGAGTGAAGCTTTCTTT | NA | TRBJ1-1 | NA | TRBV9
CASSFQFFGGTEAFF | TGTGCCAGCAGCTTCCAGTTTTTCGGGGGCACTGAAGCTTTCTTT | NA | TRBJ1-1 | NA | TRBV11-2
CASSQGPQGSSYNEQFF | TGCGCCAGCAGCCAAGGCCCCCAAGGGAGCTCCTACAATGAGCAGTTCTTC | NA | TRBJ2-1 | once | TRBV4-1
CASSYSVRVDYGYTF | TGTGCCAGCAGTTACTCGGTCAGGGTAGACTATGGCTACACCTTC | NA | TRBJ1-2 | few | TRBV6-5
CASSGLAGVETQYF | TGTGCCAGCAGTGGGCTAGCGGGAGTGGAGACCCAGTACTTC | TRBD2 | TRBJ2-5 | once | TRBV2
CASSQASGSKWPEQFF | TGTGCCAGCAGCCAAGCTAGCGGGAGTAAATGGCCTGAGCAGTTCTTC | TRBD2 | TRBJ2-1 | NA | TRBV11-2
CSGIQGSDTGELFF | TGCAGCGGGATACAGGGGTCGGACACCGGGGAGCTGTTTTTT | TRBD1 | TRBJ2-2 | NA | TRBV29-1
CASSERESRVQHF | TGCGCCAGCAGCGAGCGGGAGTCACGGGTCCAGCATTTT | NA | TRBJ1-5 | NA | TRBV10-1
CASAQGLYTGELFF | TGTGCCAGCGCACAGGGGCTGTACACCGGGGAGCTGTTTTTT | TRBD1 | TRBJ2-2 | NA | TRBV28
CAFRAGGNEQYF | TGTGCCTTCCGGGCAGGGGGCAACGAGCAGTACTTC | TRBD1 | TRBJ2-7 | NA | TRBV5-4
CASTPPGTGTQPQHF | TGTGCCAGTACCCCGCCGGGGACAGGCACACAGCCCCAGCATTTT | TRBD1 | TRBJ1-5 | NA | TRBV19
CASSQDRDSGFLDEQFF | TGCGCCAGCAGCCAAGATCGTGATAGCGGGTTTCTGGATGAGCAGTTCTTC | TRBD2 | TRBJ2-1 | NA | TRBV4-1
CAIRGGATSSDTQYF | TGTGCCATCAGGGGGGGGGCCACTTCCTCAGATACGCAGTATTTT | NA | TRBJ2-3 | NA | TRBV10-3
CASSGQGRTEAFF | TGTGCCAGCAGCGGACAGGGGCGCACTGAAGCTTTCTTT | TRBD1 | TRBJ1-1 | NA | TRBV25-1
CASSQDITTNEKLFF | TGCGCCAGCAGCCAAGATATAACAACTAATGAAAAACTGTTTTTT | NA | TRBJ1-4 | NA | TRBV4-3
CASSSGTGDFEVEAFF | TGTGCCAGCAGCTCCGGGACAGGGGACTTCGAGGTTGAAGCTTTCTTT | TRBD1 | TRBJ1-1 | few | TRBV7-8
CSVVEGDVNEKLFF | TGCAGCGTTGTGGAGGGTGATGTAAATGAAAAACTGTTTTTT | NA | TRBJ1-4 | NA | TRBV29-1
CASSLVDGGRNTEAFF | TGTGCCAGCAGCCTGGTTGACGGGGGTAGGAACACTGAAGCTTTCTTT | NA | TRBJ1-1 | NA | TRBV7-9
CASSLWPVGSYEQYF | TGTGCCAGCAGCTTATGGCCCGTTGGTTCGTACGAGCAGTACTTC | NA | TRBJ2-7 | NA | TRBV7-2
CASSQTGARETQYF | TGTGCCAGCAGCCAGACAGGGGCGAGGGAGACCCAGTACTTC | TRBD1 | TRBJ2-5 | once | TRBV7-9
CASSSGVAAFPTDTQYF | TGTGCCAGCAGCTCAGGAGTAGCGGCCTTCCCCACAGATACGCAGTATTTT | NA | TRBJ2-3 | NA | TRBV5-4
CASSLGTGIGNNQPQHF | TGTGCCAGCAGTTTAGGGACAGGGATAGGGAACAATCAGCCCCAGCATTTT | TRBD1 | TRBJ1-5 | few | TRBV28